In this sample, the clone carrying this T cell receptor (beta chain) turned up a few times. This entry is derived from a study of blood T cell repertoires in COVID-19. Study background: Collection of acute and convalescent COVID-19 samples took place in the United States, Italy and Spain.

CDR1 and CDR2 (germline): MNHEY, SMNVEV (reference sequence). The CDR3 contains 16 residues. The trim removed 5 bases at V and 1 base at J, leaving 4 bases unmatched. Using immunoSEQ multiplex PCR, the repertoire was profiled, and TCRdb retains in-frame clones only, with some absent. The repertoire consists of over 50,000 clones, with around 87% occurring once and the leading ten covering 6% to 7%. The receptor's source is a man in his sixties with acute or convalescent COVID-19. The gene calls are TRBV27 and TRBJ1-6, with 8 nucleotides matching TRBD1. Sequencing was carried out using peripheral blood. The CDR3: CASSGQGGSYNSPLHF. The CDR3 DNA reads as TGTGCCAGCAGTGGACAGGGAGGATCCTATAATTCACCCCTCCACTTT.